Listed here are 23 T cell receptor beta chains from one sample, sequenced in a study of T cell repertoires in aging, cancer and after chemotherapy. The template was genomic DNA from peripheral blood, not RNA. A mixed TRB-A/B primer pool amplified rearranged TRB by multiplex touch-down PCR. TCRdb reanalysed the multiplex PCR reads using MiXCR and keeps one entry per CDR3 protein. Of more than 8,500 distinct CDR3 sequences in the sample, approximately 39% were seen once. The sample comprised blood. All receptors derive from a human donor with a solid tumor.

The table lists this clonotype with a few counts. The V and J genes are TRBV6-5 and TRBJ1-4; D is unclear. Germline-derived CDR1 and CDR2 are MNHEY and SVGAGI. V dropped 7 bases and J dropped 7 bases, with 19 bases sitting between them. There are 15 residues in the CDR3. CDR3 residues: CASTETVLSGEKLFF. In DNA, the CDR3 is TGTGCCAGCACCGAGACGGTGCTCTCGGGTGAAAAACTGTTTTTT.

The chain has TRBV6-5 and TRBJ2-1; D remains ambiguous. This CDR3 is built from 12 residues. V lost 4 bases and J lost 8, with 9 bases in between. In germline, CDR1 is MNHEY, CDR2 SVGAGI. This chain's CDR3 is CASSSGYDEQFF. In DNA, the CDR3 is TGTGCCAGCAGTTCCGGGTATGATGAGCAGTTCTTC.

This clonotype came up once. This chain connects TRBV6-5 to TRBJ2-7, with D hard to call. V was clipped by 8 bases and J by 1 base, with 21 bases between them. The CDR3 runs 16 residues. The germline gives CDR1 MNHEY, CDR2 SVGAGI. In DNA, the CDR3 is TGTGCCAGCGTTTTTGGCCCCGGTGATGATTCCTACGAGCAGTACTTC. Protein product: CASVFGPGDDSYEQYF.

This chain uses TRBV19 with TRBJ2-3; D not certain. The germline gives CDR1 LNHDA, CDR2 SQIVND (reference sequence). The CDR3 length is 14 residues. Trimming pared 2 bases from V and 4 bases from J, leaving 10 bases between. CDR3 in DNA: TGTGCCAGTAGTATAAAACTTAAAGCAGATACGCAGTATTTT. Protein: CASSIKLKADTQYF.

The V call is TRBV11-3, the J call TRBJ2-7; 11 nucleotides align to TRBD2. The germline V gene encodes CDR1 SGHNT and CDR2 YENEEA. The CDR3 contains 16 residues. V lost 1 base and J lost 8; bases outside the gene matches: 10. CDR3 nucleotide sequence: TGTGCCAGCAGCTTAGTAGCGGGGGGGCCAGGGTACAAGCAGTACTTC. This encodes CASSLVAGGPGYKQYF.

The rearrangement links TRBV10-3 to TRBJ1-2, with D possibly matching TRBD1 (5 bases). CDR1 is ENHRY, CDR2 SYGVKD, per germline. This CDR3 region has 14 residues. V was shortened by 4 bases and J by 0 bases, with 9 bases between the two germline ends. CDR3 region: CAISGTFSNYGYTF. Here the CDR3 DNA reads TGTGCCATCAGTGGGACATTTTCTAACTATGGCTACACCTTC.

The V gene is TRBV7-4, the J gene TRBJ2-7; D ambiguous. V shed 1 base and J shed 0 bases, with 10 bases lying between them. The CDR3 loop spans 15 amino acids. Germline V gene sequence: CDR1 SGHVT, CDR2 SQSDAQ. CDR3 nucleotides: TGTGCCAGCAGCTTAGAGGCCCAATCCTCCTACGAGCAGTACTTC. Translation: CASSLEAQSSYEQYF.

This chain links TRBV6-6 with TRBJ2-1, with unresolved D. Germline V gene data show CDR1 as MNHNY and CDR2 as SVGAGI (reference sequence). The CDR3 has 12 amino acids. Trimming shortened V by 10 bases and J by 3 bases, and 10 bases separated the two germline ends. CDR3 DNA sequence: TGTGCCACCAGCCTCAACTACAATGAGCAGTTCTTC. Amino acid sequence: CATSLNYNEQFF.

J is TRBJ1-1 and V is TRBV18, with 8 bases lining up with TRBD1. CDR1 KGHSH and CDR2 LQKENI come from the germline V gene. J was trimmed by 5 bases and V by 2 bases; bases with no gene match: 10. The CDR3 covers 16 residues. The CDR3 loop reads CASSPMTGARRTEAFF. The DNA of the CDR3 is TGTGCCAGCTCACCAATGACAGGGGCGCGGAGGACTGAAGCTTTCTTT.

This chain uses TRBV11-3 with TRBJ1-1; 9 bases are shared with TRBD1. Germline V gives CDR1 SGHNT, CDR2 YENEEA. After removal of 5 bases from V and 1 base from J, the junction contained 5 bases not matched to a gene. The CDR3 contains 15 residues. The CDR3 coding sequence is TGTGCCAGCAGCGGACAGGACAGGGGGAACACTGAAGCTTTCTTT. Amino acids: CASSGQDRGNTEAFF.

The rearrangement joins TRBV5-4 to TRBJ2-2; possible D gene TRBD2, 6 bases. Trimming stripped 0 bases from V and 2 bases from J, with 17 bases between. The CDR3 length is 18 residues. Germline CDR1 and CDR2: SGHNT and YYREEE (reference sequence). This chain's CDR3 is CASSLVGIRRANTGELFF. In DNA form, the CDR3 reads TGTGCCAGCAGCTTGGTCGGAATTCGGAGGGCAAACACCGGGGAGCTGTTTTTT.

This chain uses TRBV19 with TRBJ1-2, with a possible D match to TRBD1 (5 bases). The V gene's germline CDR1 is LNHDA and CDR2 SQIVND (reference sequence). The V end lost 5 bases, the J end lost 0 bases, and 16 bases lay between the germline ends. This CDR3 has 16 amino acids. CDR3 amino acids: CASSLGGRMANYGYTF. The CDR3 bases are TGTGCCAGTAGTTTGGGGGGAAGAATGGCTAACTATGGCTACACCTTC.

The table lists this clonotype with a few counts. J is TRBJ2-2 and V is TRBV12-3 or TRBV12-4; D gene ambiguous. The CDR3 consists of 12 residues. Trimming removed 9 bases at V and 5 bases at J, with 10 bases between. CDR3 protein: CASRVLTGELFF. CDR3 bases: TGTGCCAGTAGGGTGTTGACCGGGGAGCTGTTTTTT.

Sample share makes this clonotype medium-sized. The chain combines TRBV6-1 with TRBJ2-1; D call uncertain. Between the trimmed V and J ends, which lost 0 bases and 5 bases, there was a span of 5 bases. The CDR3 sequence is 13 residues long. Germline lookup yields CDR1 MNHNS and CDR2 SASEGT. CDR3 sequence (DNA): TGTGCCAGCAGTGAAGCGATCCACAATGAGCAGTTCTTC. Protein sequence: CASSEAIHNEQFF.

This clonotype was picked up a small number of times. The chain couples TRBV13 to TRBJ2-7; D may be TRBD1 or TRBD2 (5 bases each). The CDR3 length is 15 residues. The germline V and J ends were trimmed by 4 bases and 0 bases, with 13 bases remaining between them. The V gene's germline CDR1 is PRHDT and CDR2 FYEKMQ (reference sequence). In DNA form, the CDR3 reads TGTGCCAGCAGCTCTGGGACCTCTGTCTCCTACGAGCAGTACTTC. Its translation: CASSSGTSVSYEQYF.

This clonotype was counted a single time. CDR3 amino acids: CATSGKNQPQHF. The CDR3 DNA reads as TGTGCCACCAGTGGGAAGAATCAGCCCCAGCATTTT. V gene TRBV24-1 combines with J gene TRBJ1-5; D is uncertain. Germline V gene lookup returns CDR1 KGHDR and CDR2 SFDVKD. The V end was cut by 5 bases, the J end by 4 bases, with 5 bases between. CDR3 size: 12 residues.

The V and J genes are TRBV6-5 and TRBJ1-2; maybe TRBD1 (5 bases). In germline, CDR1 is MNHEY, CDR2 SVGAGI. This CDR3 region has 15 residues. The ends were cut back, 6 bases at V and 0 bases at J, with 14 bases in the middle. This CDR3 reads CASRKSGGSNYGYTF. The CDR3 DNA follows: TGTGCCAGCAGAAAATCCGGGGGTTCTAACTATGGCTACACCTTC.

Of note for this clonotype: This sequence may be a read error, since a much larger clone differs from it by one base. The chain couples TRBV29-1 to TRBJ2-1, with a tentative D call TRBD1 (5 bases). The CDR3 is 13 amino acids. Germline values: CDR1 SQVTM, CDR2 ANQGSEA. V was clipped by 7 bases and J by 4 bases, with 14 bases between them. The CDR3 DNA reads TGCAGCGCCCCAGGGATCGATTACAATGAGCAGTTCTTC. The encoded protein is CSAPGIDYNEQFF.

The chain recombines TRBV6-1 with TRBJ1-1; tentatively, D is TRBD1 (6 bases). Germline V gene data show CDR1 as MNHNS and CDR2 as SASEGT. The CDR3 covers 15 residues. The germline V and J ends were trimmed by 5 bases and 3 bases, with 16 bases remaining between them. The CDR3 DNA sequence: TGTGCCAGCAGTACCCCCCTGGCAGGGGACACTGAAGCTTTCTTT. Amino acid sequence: CASSTPLAGDTEAFF.

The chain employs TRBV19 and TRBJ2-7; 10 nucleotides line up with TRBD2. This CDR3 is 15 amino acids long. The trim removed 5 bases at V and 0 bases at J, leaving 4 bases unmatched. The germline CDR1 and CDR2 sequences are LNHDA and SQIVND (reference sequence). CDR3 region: CASSHSSGSSYEQYF. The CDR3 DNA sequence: TGTGCCAGTAGTCATTCTAGCGGGAGCTCCTACGAGCAGTACTTC.

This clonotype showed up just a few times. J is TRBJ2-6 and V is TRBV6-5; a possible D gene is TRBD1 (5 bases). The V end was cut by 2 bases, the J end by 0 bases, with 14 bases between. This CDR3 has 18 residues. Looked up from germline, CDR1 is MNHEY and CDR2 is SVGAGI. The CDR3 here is CASSYKGSGFSGANVLTF. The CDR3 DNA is TGTGCCAGCAGTTACAAGGGGTCCGGATTCTCTGGGGCCAACGTCCTGACTTTC.

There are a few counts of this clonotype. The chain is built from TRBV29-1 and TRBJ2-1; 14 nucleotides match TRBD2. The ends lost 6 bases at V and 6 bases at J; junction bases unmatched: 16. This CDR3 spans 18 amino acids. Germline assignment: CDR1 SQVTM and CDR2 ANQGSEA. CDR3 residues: CSVSDRRLAGGVGNEQFF. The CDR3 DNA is TGCAGCGTGAGCGACAGGAGACTAGCGGGGGGGGTGGGCAATGAGCAGTTCTTC.

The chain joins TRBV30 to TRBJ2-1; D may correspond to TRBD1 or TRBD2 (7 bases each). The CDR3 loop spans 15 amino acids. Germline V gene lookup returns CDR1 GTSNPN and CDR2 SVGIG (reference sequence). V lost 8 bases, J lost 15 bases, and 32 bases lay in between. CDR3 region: CASSATGEGSGGPFF. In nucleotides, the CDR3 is TGTGCCAGTAGTGCCACAGGGGAGGGTTCGGGCGGGCCGTTCTTC.